These T cell receptor beta chains were read from a single sample in a study of beta chain features in type 1 diabetes. Sequenced by immunoSEQ multiplex PCR; TCRdb stores in-frame clones only, minus some. The sample holds approximately 160,000 clones; over 9% are singletons and the top ten take less than 0.5%. Input material: central memory CD4+ T cells from blood. The origin of the receptors is a man aged 25-45 years with type 1 diabetes. CDR3s include the opening cysteine and the closing phenylalanine or tryptophan. A D gene is named only where the DNA matches it firmly. Clone size appears in some rows only: once, few, many, or a class for an expanded clone.

d_call	clone_size	v_call	j_call	cdr3_length	cdr3_aa	cdr3_nt
NA	few	TRBV7-9	TRBJ2-5	14	CASSRGSGGETQYF	TGTGCCAGCAGCCGAGGGAGCGGTGGGGAGACCCAGTACTTC
NA	few	TRBV5-1	TRBJ2-3	13	CASTKVEGGKQYF	TGCGCCAGCACCAAAGTAGAGGGCGGAAAACAGTATTTT
TRBD2	few	TRBV7-9	TRBJ2-7	15	CASSSGTSGPYEQYF	TGTGCCAGCAGCTCCGGGACTAGCGGGCCTTACGAGCAGTACTTC
TRBD2	few	TRBV7-2	TRBJ2-7	14	CASSSRGGVYEQYF	TGTGCCAGCAGCTCTCGGGGAGGGGTGTACGAGCAGTACTTC
NA	NA	TRBV5-1	TRBJ1-2	16	CASSLPRGGRSYGYTF	TGCGCCAGCAGCTTGCCCCGGGGGGGGCGCAGCTATGGCTACACCTTC
TRBD1	NA	TRBV29-1	TRBJ2-1	17	CSARPGTGVRLYNEQFF	TGCAGCGCACGTCCCGGGACAGGGGTCCGTTTATACAATGAGCAGTTCTTC
NA	NA	TRBV18	TRBJ1-5	15	CASSPGAGVHQPQHF	TGTGCCAGCTCACCGGGGGCAGGGGTTCATCAGCCCCAGCATTTT
NA	NA	TRBV5-1	TRBJ2-2	15	CASSLVTANTGELFF	TGCGCCAGCAGCTTGGTCACAGCCAACACCGGGGAGCTGTTTTTT
TRBD2	few	TRBV9	TRBJ2-3	17	CASSVATSGGGPDTQYF	TGTGCCAGCAGCGTAGCAACTAGCGGGGGGGGGCCAGATACGCAGTATTTT
TRBD1	few	TRBV6-4	TRBJ1-1	14	CASSPTGLNTEAFF	TGTGCCAGCAGTCCGACAGGGCTCAACACTGAAGCTTTCTTT
TRBD2	many	TRBV18	TRBJ2-2	17	CASSSGLAGGPTGELFF	TGTGCCAGCTCATCCGGACTAGCGGGAGGGCCCACCGGGGAGCTGTTTTTT
NA	NA	TRBV7-2	TRBJ1-3	15	CASSVTAAPGNTIYF	TGTGCCAGCAGCGTGACTGCCGCCCCTGGAAACACCATATATTTT
TRBD2	NA	TRBV14	TRBJ2-1	20	CASSQPYMTSGSRPTNEQFF	TGTGCCAGCAGCCAACCATATATGACTAGCGGGAGTCGGCCTACCAATGAGCAGTTCTTC
TRBD1	few	TRBV9	TRBJ1-5	19	CASSVERGVHETGVQPQHF	TGTGCCAGCAGCGTAGAAAGGGGGGTCCACGAGACAGGGGTTCAGCCCCAGCATTTT
TRBD2	NA	TRBV9	TRBJ2-7	15	CASSVDPSGEGEQYF	TGTGCCAGCAGCGTAGACCCTAGCGGGGAGGGCGAGCAGTACTTC
NA	NA	TRBV28	TRBJ1-5	13	CAVGGYSNQPQHF	TGTGCCGTGGGGGGTTATAGCAATCAGCCCCAGCATTTT
TRBD1	NA	TRBV5-1	TRBJ2-3	14	CASSWGQEVDTQYF	TGCGCCAGCAGCTGGGGACAGGAGGTAGATACGCAGTATTTT
TRBD1	few	TRBV27	TRBJ2-3	13	CASRGQNTDTQYF	TGTGCCAGCAGGGGACAGAACACAGATACGCAGTATTTT
NA	NA	TRBV9	TRBJ2-5	15	CASSPRLAYQETQYF	TGTGCCAGCAGCCCAAGGCTAGCGTACCAAGAGACCCAGTACTTC
TRBD1	NA	TRBV2	TRBJ2-5	13	CASSRDRQETQYF	TGTGCCAGCAGCCGGGACAGGCAAGAGACCCAGTACTTC